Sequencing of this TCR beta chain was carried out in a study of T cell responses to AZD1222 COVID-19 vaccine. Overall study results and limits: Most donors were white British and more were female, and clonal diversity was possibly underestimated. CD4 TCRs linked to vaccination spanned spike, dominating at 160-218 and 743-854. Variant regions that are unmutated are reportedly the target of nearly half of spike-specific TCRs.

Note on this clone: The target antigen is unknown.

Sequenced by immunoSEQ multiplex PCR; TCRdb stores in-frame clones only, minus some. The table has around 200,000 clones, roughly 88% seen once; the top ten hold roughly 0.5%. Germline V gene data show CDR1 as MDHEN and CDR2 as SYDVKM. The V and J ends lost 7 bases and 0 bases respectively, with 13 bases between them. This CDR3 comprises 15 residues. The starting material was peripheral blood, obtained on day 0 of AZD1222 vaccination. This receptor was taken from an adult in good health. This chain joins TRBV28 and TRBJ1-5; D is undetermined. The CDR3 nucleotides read TGTGCCAGCAAGCGGGGAACTGATAGCAATCAGCCCCAGCATTTT. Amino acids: CASKRGTDSNQPQHF.